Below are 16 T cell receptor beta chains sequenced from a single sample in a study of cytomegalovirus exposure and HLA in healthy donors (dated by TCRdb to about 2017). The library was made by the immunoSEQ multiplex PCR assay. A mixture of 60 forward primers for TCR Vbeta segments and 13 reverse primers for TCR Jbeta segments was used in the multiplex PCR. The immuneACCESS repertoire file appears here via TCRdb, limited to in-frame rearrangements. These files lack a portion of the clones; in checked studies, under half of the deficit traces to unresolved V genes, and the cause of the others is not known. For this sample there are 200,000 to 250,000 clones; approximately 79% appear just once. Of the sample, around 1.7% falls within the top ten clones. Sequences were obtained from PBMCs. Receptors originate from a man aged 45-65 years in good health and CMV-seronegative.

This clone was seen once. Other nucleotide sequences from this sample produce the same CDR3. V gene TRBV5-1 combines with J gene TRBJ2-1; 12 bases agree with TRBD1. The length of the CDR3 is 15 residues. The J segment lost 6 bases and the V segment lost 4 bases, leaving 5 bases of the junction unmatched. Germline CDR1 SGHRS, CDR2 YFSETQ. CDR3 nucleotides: TGCGCCAGCAGCCCGGGACAGGGGGCGGGCAATGAGCAGTTCTTC. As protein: CASSPGQGAGNEQFF.

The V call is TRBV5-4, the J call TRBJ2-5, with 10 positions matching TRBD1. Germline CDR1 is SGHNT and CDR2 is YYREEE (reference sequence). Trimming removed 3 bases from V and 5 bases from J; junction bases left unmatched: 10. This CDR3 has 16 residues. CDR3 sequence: CASSYMGQGFGETQYF. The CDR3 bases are TGTGCCAGCAGCTATATGGGACAGGGGTTTGGGGAGACCCAGTACTTC.

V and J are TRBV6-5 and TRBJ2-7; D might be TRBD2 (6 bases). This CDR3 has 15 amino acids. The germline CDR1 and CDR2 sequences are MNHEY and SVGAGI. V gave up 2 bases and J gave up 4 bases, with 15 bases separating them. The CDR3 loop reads CASSYVGGATYEQYF. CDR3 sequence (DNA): TGTGCCAGCAGTTACGTCGGAGGGGCGACATACGAGCAGTACTTC.

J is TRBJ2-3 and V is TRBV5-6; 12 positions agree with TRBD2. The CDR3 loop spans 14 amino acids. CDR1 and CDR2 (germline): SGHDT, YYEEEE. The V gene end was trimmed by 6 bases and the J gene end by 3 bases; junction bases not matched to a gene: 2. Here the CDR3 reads CASTGLAGTDTQYF. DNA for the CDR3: TGTGCCAGCACGGGACTAGCGGGTACAGATACGCAGTATTTT.

This CDR3 is CASSQWESTYEQYF. In nucleotides, the CDR3 is TGCGCCAGCAGCCAGTGGGAGTCAACCTACGAGCAGTACTTC. This chain joins TRBV5-1 and TRBJ2-7, with D perhaps matching TRBD2 (5 bases). Trimming stripped 4 bases from V and 2 bases from J, with 13 bases between. Germline V CDR1 and CDR2: SGHRS, YFSETQ. The CDR3 runs to 14 residues.

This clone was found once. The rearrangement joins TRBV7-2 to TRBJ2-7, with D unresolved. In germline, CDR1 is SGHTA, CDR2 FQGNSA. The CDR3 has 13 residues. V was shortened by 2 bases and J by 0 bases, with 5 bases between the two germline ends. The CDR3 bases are TGTGCCAGCAGCTTACAGAACTCCTACGAGCAGTACTTC. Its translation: CASSLQNSYEQYF.

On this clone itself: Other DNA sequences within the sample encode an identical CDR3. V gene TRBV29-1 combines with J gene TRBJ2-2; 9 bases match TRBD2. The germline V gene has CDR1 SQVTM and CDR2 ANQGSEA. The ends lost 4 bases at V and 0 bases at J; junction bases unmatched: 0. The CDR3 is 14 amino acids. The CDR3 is CSVASGTNTGELFF. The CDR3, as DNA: TGCAGCGTTGCTAGCGGGACGAACACCGGGGAGCTGTTTTTT.

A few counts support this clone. CDR3 in DNA: TGTGCCAGCAGCACCGACAGGGGTCCGAGAGATACGCAGTATTTT. The encoded protein is CASSTDRGPRDTQYF. The chain has TRBV5-6 and TRBJ2-3; 8 positions agree with TRBD1. Germline V lookup: CDR1 SGHDT, CDR2 YYEEEE. J gave up 5 bases and V 4 bases, and 9 bases lay outside the gene matches. The CDR3 has 15 residues.

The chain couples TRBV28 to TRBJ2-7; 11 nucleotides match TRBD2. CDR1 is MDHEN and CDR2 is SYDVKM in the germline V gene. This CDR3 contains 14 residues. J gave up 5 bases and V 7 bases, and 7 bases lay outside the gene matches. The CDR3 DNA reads TGTGCCAGCACCTTTAGCGGGAGGGGAGACGAGCAGTACTTC. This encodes CASTFSGRGDEQYF.

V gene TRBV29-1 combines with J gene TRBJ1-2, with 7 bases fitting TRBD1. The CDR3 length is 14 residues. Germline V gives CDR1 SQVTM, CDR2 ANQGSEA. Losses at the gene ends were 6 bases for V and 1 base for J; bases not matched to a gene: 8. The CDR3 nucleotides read TGCAGCGTCCTCCGACAGGGATTTAACTATGGCTACACCTTC. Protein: CSVLRQGFNYGYTF.

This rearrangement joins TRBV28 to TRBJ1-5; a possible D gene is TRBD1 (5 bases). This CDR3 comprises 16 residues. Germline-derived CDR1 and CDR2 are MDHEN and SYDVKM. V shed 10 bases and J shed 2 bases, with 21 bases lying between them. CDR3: CATLGRQPGGNQPQHF. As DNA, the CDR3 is TGTGCCACCCTAGGCCGACAGCCTGGAGGCAATCAGCCCCAGCATTTT.

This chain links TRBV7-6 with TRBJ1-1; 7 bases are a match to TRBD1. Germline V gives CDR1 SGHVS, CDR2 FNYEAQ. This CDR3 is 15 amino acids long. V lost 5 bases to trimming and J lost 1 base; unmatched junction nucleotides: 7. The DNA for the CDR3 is TGTGCCAGCAGCCTAATTGGGACAGAGAACACTGAAGCTTTCTTT. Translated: CASSLIGTENTEAFF.

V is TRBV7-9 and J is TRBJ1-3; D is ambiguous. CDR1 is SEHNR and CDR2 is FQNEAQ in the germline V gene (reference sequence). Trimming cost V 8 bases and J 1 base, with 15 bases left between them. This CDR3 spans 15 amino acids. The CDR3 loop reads CASPSREESGNTIYF. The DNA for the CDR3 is TGTGCCAGCCCTTCACGCGAGGAATCTGGAAACACCATATATTTT.

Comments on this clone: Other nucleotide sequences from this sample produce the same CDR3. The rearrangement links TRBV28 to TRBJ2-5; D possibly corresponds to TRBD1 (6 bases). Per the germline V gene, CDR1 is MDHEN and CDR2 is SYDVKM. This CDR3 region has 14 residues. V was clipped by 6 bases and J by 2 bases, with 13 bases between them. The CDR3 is CASSRRTGQETQYF. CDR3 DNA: TGTGCCAGCAGCCGACGCACAGGGCAAGAGACCCAGTACTTC.

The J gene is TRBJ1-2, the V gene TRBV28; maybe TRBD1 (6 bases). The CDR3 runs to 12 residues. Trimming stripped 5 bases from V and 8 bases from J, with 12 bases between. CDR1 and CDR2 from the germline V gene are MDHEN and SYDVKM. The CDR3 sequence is CASSPGQRGYTF. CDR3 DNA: TGTGCCAGCAGTCCCGGACAGCGGGGCTACACCTTC.

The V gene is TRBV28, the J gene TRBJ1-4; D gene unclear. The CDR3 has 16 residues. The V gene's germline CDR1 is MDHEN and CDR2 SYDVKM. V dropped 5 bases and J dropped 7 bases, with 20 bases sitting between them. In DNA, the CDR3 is TGTGCCAGCAGTCCACCGGCAGGTCCCCTGGGTGAAAAACTGTTTTTT. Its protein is CASSPPAGPLGEKLFF.